Following are 24 T cell receptor beta chains from one sample sequenced in a study of blood T cells in healthy people across ages. Through a sample-barcoded 5' primer and a J-beta primer mix, a second PCR was run for about 6 to 11 cycles. One entry per CDR3 protein, called by TCRdb with MiXCR from the 5' RACE reads. The sample has roughly 800,000 distinct CDR3 sequences, 20% to 30% seen once. This sample also belongs to another study, concerning T cells of mothers and their children.

Specimen: blood. All receptors derive from a boy younger than 18 in good health.

The chain recombines TRBV6-4 with TRBJ2-5, with TRBD1 matching over 11 bases. The trim removed 3 bases at V and 4 bases at J, leaving 7 bases unmatched. Germline V CDR1 and CDR2: MRHNA, SNTAGT. The CDR3 is 16 amino acids. The CDR3 sequence: CASSERTGGKLETQYF. The CDR3 DNA reads as TGTGCCAGCAGTGAACGGACAGGGGGCAAATTAGAGACCCAGTACTTC.

This clonotype was recorded a few times. The V gene is TRBV19, the J gene TRBJ1-2; 7 bases agree with TRBD1. The junction had 10 bases not matched to a gene; V was cut back by 4 bases and J by 8 bases. The CDR3 has 14 amino acids. From germline, CDR1 is LNHDA and CDR2 SQIVND (reference sequence). The CDR3 DNA is TGTGCCAGTAGTAGCCGGGACAGTCCGTTGGGCTACACCTTC. Translating gives CASSSRDSPLGYTF.

The genes are TRBV5-6 and TRBJ1-2; D unresolved. Germline-derived CDR1 and CDR2 are SGHDT and YYEEEE. The CDR3 is 13 amino acids. The V gene lost 0 bases and the J gene lost 3 bases, with 6 bases spanning the gap. CDR3 nucleotides: TGTGCCAGCAGCTTGGCTCAGGACTATGGCTACACCTTC. Translated, it gives CASSLAQDYGYTF. Full variable domain (rest looked up from reference TRBV5-6 and TRBJ1-2): DAGVTQSPTHLIKTRGQQVTLRCSPKSGHDTVSWYQQALGQGPQFIFQYYEEEERQRGNFPDRFSGHQFPNYSSELNVNALLLGDSALYLCASSLAQDYGYTFGSGTRLTVV.

The sample holds a few counts of this clonotype. This sequence joins TRBV23-1 and TRBJ2-5; TRBD1 might be the D (5 bases). TRBV23-1 carries the ORF label, with uncertain function. The CDR3 is 16 amino acids. V gave up 5 bases and J gave up 1 base, with 17 bases separating them. The CDR3 DNA sequence: TGCGCCAGCAGTGCTCCCCAAACAGGAATCCAAGAGACCCAGTACTTC. Its protein is CASSAPQTGIQETQYF.

This clonotype was picked up a small number of times. The V and J genes are TRBV7-6 and TRBJ1-1; 8 bases match TRBD1. CDR1 is SGHVS and CDR2 is FNYEAQ in the germline V gene. The CDR3 is 17 residues long. J lost 3 bases, V lost 0 bases, and 9 bases had no gene match. The DNA of the CDR3 is TGTGCCAGCAGCTTAGCCCGCGGACAGGGTAGTGACACTGAAGCTTTCTTT. Translation: CASSLARGQGSDTEAFF.

In this sample, this clonotype turned up a few times. The chain links TRBV4-2 to TRBJ2-5, with 13 nucleotides matching TRBD2. Per germline, CDR1 LGHNA and CDR2 YNFKEQ. There are 18 residues in the CDR3. V dropped 3 bases and J dropped 2; count of bases not matched to a gene: 9. CDR3 in amino acids: CASSHPGLAGFYQETQYF. Here the CDR3 DNA reads TGTGCCAGCAGCCACCCGGGACTAGCGGGGTTTTATCAAGAGACCCAGTACTTC.

This clonotype was seen more than once but under ten times. The chain has TRBV7-2 and TRBJ1-3; D is unresolved. This CDR3 is built from 14 residues. Germline-derived CDR1 and CDR2 are SGHTA and FQGNSA. Trimming took 1 base from V and 0 from J, leaving 4 bases between them. Here the CDR3 DNA reads TGTGCCAGCAGCTTAGAGCACTCTGGAAACACCATATATTTT. Translated, it gives CASSLEHSGNTIYF.

The chain combines TRBV21-1 with TRBJ2-5; TRBD2 is the table's D call, not checked against the DNA. The J call is doubtful: the DNA matches TRBJ2-7 better. TRBV21-1 is annotated as a pseudogene. This CDR3 contains 15 residues. This CDR3 is CASKRSGRDSYEQYF. CDR3 in DNA: TGTGCCAGCAAACGTAGCGGGAGGGATTCCTACGAGCAGTACTTC.

The CDR3 nucleotides read TGTGCCATCAGTCAGACTAGCGGGCGACAGTACGAGCAGTACTTC. Protein: CAISQTSGRQYEQYF. V and J are TRBV10-3 and TRBJ2-7; 10 bases match TRBD2. The germline gives CDR1 ENHRY, CDR2 SYGVKD. This CDR3 is 15 amino acids long. With 5 bases clipped from V and 4 bases from J, the junction kept 8 bases outside the gene matches.

A few counts support this clonotype. V gene TRBV23-1 combines with J gene TRBJ2-7; 7 nucleotides line up with TRBD2. TRBV23-1 is an ORF for which the function is uncertain. J was trimmed by 6 bases and V by 7 bases; bases with no gene match: 21. This CDR3 region has 17 residues. The CDR3 protein is CASTTKRRARGGFEQYF. The CDR3 DNA is TGCGCCAGCACCACAAAACGTCGGGCGAGGGGAGGGTTCGAGCAGTACTTC.

The rearrangement uses TRBV5-1 and TRBJ2-3; possibly TRBD1 for D (5 bases). Trimming cost V 0 bases and J 2 bases, with 10 bases left between them. CDR1 SGHRS and CDR2 YFSETQ come from the germline V gene. There are 15 residues in the CDR3. The CDR3 bases are TGCGCCAGCAGCTTGGAAGGCAGGGTCACAGATACGCAGTATTTT. Protein product: CASSLEGRVTDTQYF.

This clonotype was observed a handful of times. This chain links TRBV28 with TRBJ2-7, with unresolved D. Germline V gene sequence: CDR1 MDHEN, CDR2 SYDVKM. This CDR3 has 13 amino acids. Trimming took off 8 bases at V and 3 bases at J, with 14 bases between the two ends. The CDR3 DNA follows: TGTGCCAGCTCCCTTTCCCCCTACTACGAGCAGTACTTC. Translated: CASSLSPYYEQYF.

The J gene is TRBJ2-5, the V gene TRBV5-1; a weak D match, TRBD2 (6 bases). CDR1 is SGHRS, CDR2 YFSETQ, per germline. V dropped 0 bases and J dropped 5 bases, with 14 bases sitting between them. The CDR3 covers 15 residues. The CDR3 nucleotides are TGCGCCAGCAGCTTGGAGGGACTCAGAGGGGAGACCCAGTACTTC. Protein sequence: CASSLEGLRGETQYF.

Many counts were recorded for this clonotype. The chain employs TRBV6-5 and TRBJ1-2; the match to TRBD1 covers 8 bases. V lost 6 bases and J lost 0; bases outside the gene matches: 9. CDR1 and CDR2 (germline): MNHEY, SVGAGI. The CDR3 spans 16 residues. This CDR3 is CASRPGTGLANYGYTF. The CDR3 nucleotides are TGTGCCAGCAGGCCCGGGACAGGCTTAGCTAACTATGGCTACACCTTC.

The V gene is TRBV29-1, the J gene TRBJ2-1; TRBD2 matches 11 bases. CDR1 and CDR2 from the germline V gene are SQVTM and ANQGSEA. J gave up 6 bases and V 3 bases, and 4 bases lay outside the gene matches. The CDR3 runs 14 residues. DNA of the CDR3: TGCAGCGTTGAGGGACTAGCGGAAGGCAATGAGCAGTTCTTC. Translating it yields CSVEGLAEGNEQFF.

This clonotype was counted only a few times. The chain combines TRBV12-3 or TRBV12-4 with TRBJ2-7; unclear D gene. V lost 2 bases and J lost 7, with 12 bases in between. This CDR3 region has 13 residues. CDR3 bases: TGTGCCAGCAGTTTATCCAGCGCGCAGGAGCAGTACTTC. This gives the protein CASSLSSAQEQYF.

This clonotype showed up just a few times. This sequence joins TRBV4-1 and TRBJ2-5; tentatively, D is TRBD2 (5 bases). The J call could be wrong; TRBJ2-7 is a better fit for the DNA end. Germline V gene data show CDR1 as MGHRA and CDR2 as YSYEKL. The CDR3 is 16 amino acids. In nucleotides, the CDR3 is TGCGCCAGCAGCCACCCCCTGGACTTTCCATCCTACGAGCAGTACTTC. Encoded protein: CASSHPLDFPSYEQYF.

The CDR3 DNA reads as TGTGCCAGCAGCTTACTGGGGGCCACCGGGGAGCTGTTTTTT. Its translation: CASSLLGATGELFF. The chain employs TRBV7-3 and TRBJ2-2, with TRBD1 as a possible D gene (6 bases). Germline CDR1 reads SGHTA; CDR2 reads FQGTGA. This CDR3 contains 14 residues. Between the trimmed V and J ends, which lost 2 bases and 4 bases, there was a span of 8 bases.

This clonotype has only a few counts. The genes are TRBV11-1 and TRBJ2-7; 7 bases are a match to TRBD1. The V gene end was trimmed by 3 bases and the J gene end by 5 bases; junction bases not matched to a gene: 10. The CDR3 runs to 15 residues. Germline V gene sequence: CDR1 SGHAT, CDR2 FQDESV (reference sequence). The CDR3 loop reads CASSFHRDSQNEQYF. The DNA of the CDR3 is TGTGCCAGCAGCTTCCACCGGGACAGTCAAAACGAGCAGTACTTC.

The gene calls are TRBV11-2 and TRBJ2-3; perhaps TRBD2 as D (7 bases). The CDR3 is 15 residues long. The V gene lost 5 bases and the J gene lost 4 bases, with 16 bases spanning the gap. Per the germline V gene, CDR1 is SGHAT and CDR2 is FQNNGV. CDR3 sequence (DNA): TGTGCCAGCAGCCTTTTGAGGGGGGGATCAGATACGCAGTATTTT. Translated: CASSLLRGGSDTQYF.

This clonotype occurred a few times. At one end, the junction sequence differs from germline, possibly due to a read error. The rearrangement joins TRBV9 to TRBJ1-2; no reliable D call. Germline V gene data show CDR1 as SGDLS and CDR2 as YYNGEE. The CDR3 is 13 residues long. CDR3 coding DNA: TGTGCCAGCAGCGACGCAAACAGTTATGGCTACGCCTTC. Translating gives CASSDANSYGYAF. Using reference TRBV9 and TRBJ1-2 for the parts outside the CDR3, the full variable domain is DSGVTQTPKHLITATGQRVTLRCSPRSGDLSVYWYQQSLDQGLQFLIQYYNGEERAKGNILERFSAQQFPDLHSELNLSSLELGDSALYFCASSDANSYGYAFGSGTRLTVV.

The V call is TRBV15, the J call TRBJ1-2, with a weak D call TRBD1 (5 bases). V dropped 0 bases and J dropped 8 bases, with 19 bases sitting between them. Germline-derived CDR1 and CDR2 are LNHNV and YYDKDF (reference sequence). The CDR3 runs 16 residues. The CDR3 spells CATSRDRLGQTDGYTF. The CDR3 bases are TGTGCCACCAGCAGAGATAGGCTAGGGCAGACAGACGGCTACACCTTC.

This clonotype appeared a few times. V gene TRBV4-2 combines with J gene TRBJ2-7; 7 bases map to TRBD2. There are 12 residues in the CDR3. Germline V gives CDR1 LGHNA, CDR2 YNFKEQ. Unmatched junction bases numbered 2, after V lost 2 bases and J lost 7 bases. The CDR3 DNA follows: TGTGCCAGCAGCCAATGGGGAGGGGAGCAGTACTTC. Translation gives CASSQWGGEQYF.

This clonotype was recorded a few times. V is TRBV27 and J is TRBJ2-5; TRBD2 agrees at 8 bases. The J call is in doubt because the DNA end fits TRBJ2-7 better. The CDR3 totals 15 residues. Germline values: CDR1 MNHEY, CDR2 SMNVEV (reference sequence). CDR3 amino acids: CASSSLPGLDYEQYF. CDR3 sequence (DNA): TGTGCCAGCAGTTCCCTCCCGGGACTAGACTACGAGCAGTACTTC.